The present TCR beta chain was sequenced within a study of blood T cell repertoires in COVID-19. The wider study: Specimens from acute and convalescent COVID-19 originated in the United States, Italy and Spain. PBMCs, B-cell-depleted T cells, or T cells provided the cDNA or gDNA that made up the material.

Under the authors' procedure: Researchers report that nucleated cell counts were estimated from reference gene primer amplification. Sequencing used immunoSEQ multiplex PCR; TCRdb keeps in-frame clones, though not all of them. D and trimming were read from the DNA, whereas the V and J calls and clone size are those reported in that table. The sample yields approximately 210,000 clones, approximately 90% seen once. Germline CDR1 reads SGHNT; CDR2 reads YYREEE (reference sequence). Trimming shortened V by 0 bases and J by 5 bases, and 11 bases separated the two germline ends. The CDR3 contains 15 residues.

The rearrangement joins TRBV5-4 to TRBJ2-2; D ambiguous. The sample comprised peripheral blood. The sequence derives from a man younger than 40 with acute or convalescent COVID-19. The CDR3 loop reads CASSLAVRETGELFF. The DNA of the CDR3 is TGTGCCAGCAGCTTGGCCGTCCGAGAGACCGGGGAGCTGTTTTTT.